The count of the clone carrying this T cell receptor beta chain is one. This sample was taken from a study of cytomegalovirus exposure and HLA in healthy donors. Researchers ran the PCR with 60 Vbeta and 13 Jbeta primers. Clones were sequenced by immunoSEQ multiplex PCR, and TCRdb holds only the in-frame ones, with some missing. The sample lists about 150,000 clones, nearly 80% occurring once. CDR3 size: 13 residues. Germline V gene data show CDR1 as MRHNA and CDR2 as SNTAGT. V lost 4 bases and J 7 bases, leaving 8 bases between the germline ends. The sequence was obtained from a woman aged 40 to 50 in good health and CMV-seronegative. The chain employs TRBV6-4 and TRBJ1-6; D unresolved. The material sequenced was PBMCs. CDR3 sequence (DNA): TGTGCCAGCAGTGTCCAGAGGAATTCACCCCTCCACTTT. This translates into CASSVQRNSPLHF.